The 13 T cell receptor beta chains reported below all come from one sample, sequenced in a study of blood T cells in healthy people across ages. For the second PCR, which ran for about 6 to 11 cycles, a sample-barcoded 5' primer and a J-beta primer mix were used. In TCRdb, the 5' RACE reads were re-called with MiXCR into one record per CDR3 protein. The profile shows about 580,000 distinct CDR3 sequences, around 50% of them singletons. Sequenced sample: blood. These receptors originate from an elderly man in good health.

This clonotype was observed a few times. The chain has TRBV29-1 and TRBJ2-7, with 14 nucleotides matching TRBD2. This CDR3 contains 13 residues. From germline, CDR1 is SQVTM and CDR2 ANQGSEA. Unmatched junction bases numbered 5, after V lost 8 bases and J lost 5 bases. In DNA form, the CDR3 reads TGCAGCATTGGGACTAGCGGGAGTCACGAGCAGTACTTC. Its translation: CSIGTSGSHEQYF.

In this sample, this clonotype turned up many times. J is TRBJ2-7 and V is TRBV6-6; D is possibly TRBD1 (5 bases). Germline V gives CDR1 MNHNY, CDR2 SVGAGI (reference sequence). V dropped 6 bases and J dropped 7 bases, with 13 bases sitting between them. CDR3 size: 12 residues. The CDR3 nucleotides are TGTGCCAGCAGAGGGGATCCTTTGGAGCAGTACTTC. Translating it yields CASRGDPLEQYF.

This clonotype came up many times. The gene calls are TRBV7-2 and TRBJ2-4; 12 bases fit TRBD2. Germline-derived CDR1 and CDR2 are SGHTA and FQGNSA. V trimming: 2 bases; J trimming: 8 bases; junction bases outside the gene matches: 10. The CDR3 is 17 amino acids. The CDR3 bases are TGTGCCAGCAGCTTAAGGCCTAGCGGGGGGGCTCTTGACATTCAGTACTTC. Protein product: CASSLRPSGGALDIQYF.

This clonotype has a handful of counts. CDR3 in amino acids: CASSLGGDAQYF. CDR3 bases: TGTGCCAGCAGTTTAGGGGGCGATGCGCAGTATTTT. The chain links TRBV12-3 or TRBV12-4 to TRBJ2-3; possibly TRBD1 for D (5 bases). The CDR3 covers 12 residues. Trimming cost V 1 base and J 10 bases, with 9 bases left between them.

V and J are TRBV7-9 and TRBJ1-5; 9 bases line up with TRBD1. The CDR3 contains 14 residues. Losses at the gene ends were 6 bases for V and 4 bases for J; bases not matched to a gene: 4. Per the germline V gene, CDR1 is SEHNR and CDR2 is FQNEAQ (reference sequence). This CDR3 reads CASRGQGSNQPQHF. The CDR3 coding sequence is TGTGCCAGCAGGGGACAGGGATCTAATCAGCCCCAGCATTTT.

The chain couples TRBV7-9 to TRBJ2-6; D remains unclear. Looked up from germline, CDR1 is SEHNR and CDR2 is FQNEAQ (reference sequence). The CDR3 has 15 amino acids. V shed 1 base and J shed 0 bases, with 4 bases lying between them. CDR3 DNA sequence: TGTGCCAGCAGCTTAGAGGACTCTGGGGCCAACGTCCTGACTTTC. This codes for CASSLEDSGANVLTF.

The table lists this clonotype with a few counts. CDR3 DNA: TGTGCCAGCAGCGTCCCATCTGGAGGCTACACCTTC. This translates into CASSVPSGGYTF. This chain links TRBV5-6 with TRBJ1-2; D remains ambiguous. Germline assignment: CDR1 SGHDT and CDR2 YYEEEE. The ends were cut back, 4 bases at V and 8 bases at J, with 12 bases in the middle. The CDR3 runs to 12 residues.

V and J are TRBV7-9 and TRBJ2-7; TRBD1 agrees at 11 bases. Germline CDR1 reads SEHNR; CDR2 reads FQNEAQ (reference sequence). The CDR3 consists of 15 residues. The ends lost 3 bases at V and 6 bases at J; junction bases unmatched: 7. CDR3: CASSFTGTGGSEQYF. As DNA, the CDR3 is TGTGCCAGCAGCTTTACCGGGACAGGGGGTAGCGAGCAGTACTTC.

This clonotype appeared a few times. The rearrangement joins TRBV7-8 to TRBJ2-7, with D perhaps TRBD1 (5 bases). The V gene's germline CDR1 is SGHVS and CDR2 FQNEAQ. The CDR3 length is 15 residues. V lost 1 base, J lost 3 bases, and 13 bases lay in between. The chain's CDR3 is CASSLGRWGLYEQYF. CDR3 nucleotides: TGTGCCAGCAGCTTAGGCCGCTGGGGCCTCTACGAGCAGTACTTC.

This rearrangement joins TRBV4-3 to TRBJ2-3; 7 nucleotides align to TRBD2. The CDR3 runs to 14 residues. V dropped 7 bases and J dropped 2; count of bases not matched to a gene: 6. Germline values: CDR1 LGHNA, CDR2 YSLEER. The chain's CDR3 is CASNQRELTDTQYF. The CDR3 DNA is TGCGCCAGCAACCAGCGGGAACTCACAGATACGCAGTATTTT.

The rearrangement joins TRBV7-2 to TRBJ2-5, with a weak D call TRBD2 (6 bases). V was shortened by 0 bases and J by 11 bases, with 19 bases between the two germline ends. CDR1 SGHTA and CDR2 FQGNSA come from the germline V gene. This CDR3 region has 15 residues. Here the CDR3 DNA reads TGTGCCAGCAGCTTAGCTCCAGGGACTTACAATGAGCAGTACTTC. This translates into CASSLAPGTYNEQYF.

V and J are TRBV5-1 and TRBJ1-2; D gene unclear. The V gene's germline CDR1 is SGHRS and CDR2 YFSETQ. With 4 bases removed from V and 5 bases from J, the gap between germline ends came to 12 bases. The CDR3 is 13 amino acids. The CDR3 spells CASSGTGRYGYTF. CDR3 nucleotide sequence: TGCGCCAGCAGCGGAACCGGACGGTATGGCTACACCTTC.

This clonotype was seen once. The V gene is TRBV9, the J gene TRBJ2-3; D ambiguous. V lost 7 bases to trimming and J lost 0 bases, with 12 bases between them. The length of the CDR3 is 14 residues. Germline V gene lookup returns CDR1 SGDLS and CDR2 YYNGEE. The CDR3, as DNA: TGTGCCAGCGGGTTGACGGTTAGCACAGATACGCAGTATTTT. Amino acid sequence: CASGLTVSTDTQYF.